One sample yielded the 8 T cell receptor beta chains listed below, sequenced in a study of technical replicates of blood from a few donors. Some clones are missing from TCRdb's copy, which holds only in-frame ones; the method was immunoSEQ multiplex PCR. The table has tens of thousands of clones, about 96% seen once. Sequencing was performed on T cells isolated from PBMCs. These receptors were collected from a human donor in good health.

V and J are TRBV19 and TRBJ2-1; D remains ambiguous. CDR3 length: 11 residues. Germline CDR1 reads LNHDA; CDR2 reads SQIVND (reference sequence). Trimming stripped 5 bases from V and 7 bases from J, with 6 bases between. CDR3 loop: CASSVANEQFF. CDR3 sequence (DNA): TGTGCCAGTAGTGTGGCTAATGAGCAGTTCTTC.

This clone was recorded once. The chain joins TRBV7-3 to TRBJ2-7, with a possible D match to TRBD1 (6 bases). This CDR3 is 15 amino acids long. Germline V gives CDR1 SGHTA, CDR2 FQGTGA. V lost 1 base and J 3 bases, leaving 13 bases between the germline ends. In DNA form, the CDR3 reads TGTGCCAGCAGCTTAAATGCAGGGGTAATCTACGAGCAGTACTTC. It is translated as CASSLNAGVIYEQYF.

The rearrangement joins TRBV7-9 to TRBJ2-1, with TRBD2 identical over 10 bases. This CDR3 has 16 residues. Germline lookup yields CDR1 SEHNR and CDR2 FQNEAQ (reference sequence). Germline trimming cut 3 bases from V and 5 bases from J; bases unmatched to any gene: 7. The CDR3 loop reads CASSFPGLADHNEQFF. Written as DNA, the CDR3 is TGTGCCAGCAGCTTCCCCGGACTAGCGGATCACAATGAGCAGTTCTTC.

V usage is TRBV7-6 and J usage is TRBJ2-7; 9 positions agree with TRBD2. Losses at the gene ends were 3 bases for V and 4 bases for J; bases not matched to a gene: 7. The CDR3 covers 15 residues. Germline CDR1 and CDR2: SGHVS and FNYEAQ. CDR3 loop: CASSFPLAGEYEQYF. The CDR3 nucleotides read TGTGCCAGCAGCTTCCCTTTAGCGGGAGAGTACGAGCAGTACTTC.

This rearrangement joins TRBV28 to TRBJ2-7; TRBD1 agrees at 7 bases. J was trimmed by 3 bases and V by 6 bases; bases with no gene match: 8. Germline lookup yields CDR1 MDHEN and CDR2 SYDVKM. The CDR3 has 14 amino acids. DNA of the CDR3: TGTGCCAGCAGCCATGACAGGGAGAACTACGAGCAGTACTTC. Its translation: CASSHDRENYEQYF.

V is TRBV9 and J is TRBJ2-5; D not certain. CDR1 and CDR2 (germline): SGDLS, YYNGEE. Trimming stripped 0 bases from V and 5 bases from J, with 8 bases between. The CDR3 sequence is 13 residues long. The CDR3 DNA reads TGTGCCAGCAGCGTAGGAGGAATGGAGACCCAGTACTTC. Its translation: CASSVGGMETQYF.

This clone was recorded only once. The chain carries TRBV11-3 and TRBJ2-1; 7 positions agree with TRBD2. This CDR3 contains 16 residues. Germline V gene data show CDR1 as SGHNT and CDR2 as YENEEA. V was pared by 0 bases and J by 4 bases, with 6 bases of the junction left unmatched. The CDR3 sequence: CASSLDSGEGYNEQFF. In nucleotides, the CDR3 is TGTGCCAGCAGCTTAGATTCGGGGGAGGGTTACAATGAGCAGTTCTTC.

The chain is built from TRBV4-3 and TRBJ2-3; D uncertain. Germline V gene sequence: CDR1 LGHNA, CDR2 YSLEER. CDR3 length: 15 amino acids. Trimming took 0 bases from V and 0 from J, leaving 7 bases between them. The CDR3 DNA reads TGCGCCAGCAGCCAAGATTTAATAAGCACAGATACGCAGTATTTT. Its protein is CASSQDLISTDTQYF.